These T cell receptor beta chains were read from a single sample in a study of CD8+CD57+ T cells in acquired aplastic anemia. TCRdb passed the reads through MiXCR, listing each CDR3 protein once. The data show 260,000 or so distinct CDR3 sequences, roughly half seen once. The specimen sequenced was sorted CD4+, CD8+, or CD8+CD57+ T cells (not recorded which) from PBMCs. These receptors all come from a human donor with aplastic anemia. The CDR3 runs from the conserved cysteine through the conserved F or W. Fields, in order: D gene, J gene, V gene, clone size, CDR3 protein, CDR3 DNA. A D gene is named only where the DNA matches it firmly. Rows may omit the clone size; those that give it use once, few, many or a size class.

- TRBJ1-6 TRBV14 - CASSPTGRGDSPLHF TGTGCCAGCAGCCCCACGGGCCGGGGGGATTCACCCCTCCACTTT
- TRBJ2-1 TRBV9 - CASSVAVVANEQFF TGTGCCAGCAGCGTAGCTGTCGTGGCCAATGAGCAGTTCTTC
- TRBJ2-3 TRBV12-3/TRBV12-4 many CASSDLTHPAHTQYF TGTGCCAGCAGTGACCTCACCCATCCAGCTCATACGCAGTATTTT
- TRBJ1-5 TRBV6-2/TRBV6-3 few CASSYSTRGSRQPQHF TGTGCCAGCAGTTACTCAACTCGGGGGTCGCGGCAGCCCCAGCATTTT
TRBD1 TRBJ1-4 TRBV24-1 - CATSDPSGQGHEKLFF TGTGCCACCAGTGATCCGTCGGGACAGGGGCATGAAAAACTGTTTTTT
TRBD2 TRBJ2-1 TRBV9 many CASSVNPAGGSYNEQFF TGTGCCAGCAGCGTCAATCCCGCGGGGGGCTCCTACAATGAGCAGTTCTTC
- TRBJ2-7 TRBV19 - CASSIDRRSDEQYF TGTGCCAGTAGTATAGATCGTAGAAGTGACGAGCAGTACTTC
- TRBJ1-6 TRBV19 many CASSTPPPGRNSPLHF TGTGCCAGTAGTACCCCCCCTCCAGGACGTAATTCACCCCTCCACTTT
- TRBJ1-4 TRBV7-9 - CASSLGAGWEEKLFF TGTGCCAGCAGCTTAGGGGCAGGATGGGAAGAAAAACTGTTTTTT
TRBD1 TRBJ2-5 TRBV7-6 many CASSRDRGSTETQYF TGTGCCAGCAGCCGGGACAGGGGTAGCACTGAGACCCAGTACTTC
TRBD2 TRBJ2-3 TRBV7-2 - CASSLARTSGGTSTDTQYF TGTGCCAGCAGCTTAGCGCGGACTAGCGGGGGAACTAGCACAGATACGCAGTATTTT
- TRBJ2-5 TRBV11-1 once CASSRTRGAGETQYF TGTGCCAGCAGCCGAACTAGGGGGGCAGGGGAGACCCAGTACTTC
TRBD1 TRBJ2-1 TRBV10-3 many CAIAGGASYNEQFF TGTGCCATCGCAGGGGGCGCGAGCTACAATGAGCAGTTCTTC
TRBD2 TRBJ2-7 TRBV15 many CATRMAREAGIEQYF TGTGCCACCAGGATGGCACGGGAGGCGGGGATCGAGCAGTACTTC
- TRBJ2-7 TRBV29-1 - CSGGEGHEQCF TGCAGCGGGGGGGAAGGTCACGAGCAGTGCTTC
- TRBJ1-1 TRBV6-2/TRBV6-3 many CASAGDRNTEAFF TGTGCCAGCGCAGGGGACCGGAACACTGAAGCTTTCTTT
TRBD1 TRBJ1-2 TRBV6-1 - CASSEWSGGVYGYTF TGTGCCAGCAGTGAATGGTCAGGGGGCGTCTATGGCTACACCTTC
TRBD1 TRBJ2-7 TRBV20-1 - CSAPTRRQGYEQYF TGCAGTGCCCCCACCCGAAGACAGGGGTACGAGCAGTACTTC
- TRBJ2-5 TRBV20-1 many CSARGGKETQYF TGCAGTGCTAGAGGGGGCAAAGAGACCCAGTACTTC
- TRBJ1-1 TRBV10-3 many CAIILTDRVDSKYEAFF TGTGCCATCATATTAACGGACCGAGTCGACTCCAAGTATGAAGCTTTCTTT
TRBD1 TRBJ1-6 TRBV7-8 - CASSQTGQDNSPLHF TGCGCCAGCAGCCAAACGGGACAGGATAATTCACCCCTCCACTTT
- TRBJ1-6 TRBV15 once CATSRGLGTGNSPLHF TGTGCCACCAGCAGAGGACTCGGGACGGGAAATTCACCCCTCCACTTT
- TRBJ1-1 TRBV27 many CASSLHRVGENTEAFF TGTGCCAGCAGTTTGCACAGGGTTGGGGAGAACACTGAAGCTTTCTTT
- TRBJ1-1 TRBV20-1 many CSASEGTRVWMGTEAFF TGCAGTGCTAGTGAGGGAACCAGGGTGTGGATGGGGACTGAAGCTTTCTTT
- TRBJ1-1 TRBV5-5 once CASSDDNKAEAFF TGTGCCAGCAGCGATGACAACAAGGCCGAAGCTTTCTTT
TRBD1 TRBJ1-6 TRBV5-6 - CASSLINRGSSPLHF TGTGCCAGCAGCTTGATTAACAGGGGAAGTTCACCCCTCCACTTT
- TRBJ1-2 TRBV20-1 many CSAREGENDYGYTF TGCAGTGCTAGAGAAGGAGAGAATGACTATGGCTACACCTTC
TRBD1 TRBJ1-5 TRBV19 many CASSSRTGGAGQPQHF TGTGCCAGTAGTAGTCGGACAGGGGGCGCAGGGCAGCCCCAGCATTTT
- TRBJ2-6 TRBV12-3/TRBV12-4 - CASMTTSGANVLTF TGTGCCAGCATGACGACATCTGGGGCCAACGTCCTGACTTTC
- TRBJ1-5 TRBV7-9 few CASSLEQPQHF TGTGCCAGCAGCTTAGAACAGCCCCAGCATTTT
TRBD1 TRBJ1-2 TRBV10-3 - CAISEHRDRVADVYGHTF TGTGCCATCAGTGAACACCGGGACAGGGTAGCCGACGTCTATGGCCACACCTTC
- TRBJ2-7 TRBV4-3 many CASSAFGGVYEQYF TGCGCCAGCAGCGCGTTTGGAGGTGTGTACGAGCAGTACTTC
TRBD1 TRBJ2-7 TRBV6-5 few CASSWGQGPYEQYF TGTGCCAGCAGTTGGGGACAGGGGCCCTACGAGCAGTACTTC
TRBD1 TRBJ2-7 TRBV6-2/TRBV6-3 many CASSSGTGPYEQYF TGTGCCAGCAGTTCCGGGACAGGGCCATACGAGCAGTACTTC
- TRBJ1-5 TRBV2 - CASSKGGSVNQPQHF TGTGCCAGCTCAAAAGGGGGATCGGTCAATCAGCCCCAGCATTTT
TRBD2 TRBJ2-7 TRBV20-1 many CSAIGLADTYEQYF TGCAGTGCTATCGGACTAGCGGATACGTATGAGCAGTACTTC
- TRBJ2-7 TRBV6-1 - CASSDWGLNEQYF TGTGCCAGCAGTGATTGGGGTCTGAACGAGCAGTACTTC
- TRBJ1-2 TRBV6-4 many CASSGGQAHRSYGYTF TGTGCCAGCAGTGGCGGCCAGGCTCATAGGAGCTATGGCTACACCTTC
- TRBJ2-4 TRBV7-9 few CASSLQNRDTLAKNIQYF TGTGCCAGCAGCTTACAGAATCGGGACACTCTAGCCAAAAACATTCAGTACTTC
- TRBJ2-3 TRBV19 - CASASGGSTDTQYF TGTGCCAGCGCCTCTGGGGGGAGCACAGATACGCAGTATTTT
- TRBJ1-1 TRBV5-1 many CASSLDRVGTEAFF TGCGCCAGCAGCTTGGACAGGGTTGGCACTGAAGCTTTCTTT
- TRBJ1-2 TRBV5-6 - CASSPTENNYGYTF TGTGCCAGCAGCCCGACGGAAAACAACTATGGCTACACCTTC
TRBD1 TRBJ2-1 TRBV7-9 once CASSSDRGQQFF TGTGCCAGCAGCTCTGACAGGGGGCAGCAGTTCTTC
- TRBJ1-6 TRBV4-1 many CASSQGLDDSPLHF TGCGCCAGCAGCCAAGGACTGGATGATTCACCCCTCCACTTT
TRBD1 TRBJ1-1 TRBV27 - CASSRTSGDRGMNTEAFF TGTGCCAGCAGTAGGACCTCCGGCGACAGGGGAATGAACACTGAAGCTTTCTTT